These T cell receptor beta chains were read from a single sample in a study of control samples from healthy donors and cancer patients. Repertoires were generated with immunoSEQ multiplex PCR, while TCRdb's copy carries only in-frame clones and drops some. The table has approximately 98,000 clones, just under 85% seen once. Sequenced: blood. These receptors were obtained from a man between 18 and 29 years old in good health. Both conserved end residues are part of each CDR3. Each record gives: D gene, V gene, J gene, clone size, CDR3 protein, CDR3 DNA. The D gene is left open where the match is weak. Expanded clones are given a class, and other clones once, few, many or no size at all.

.	TRBV7-9	TRBJ1-5	.	CASSLGNSNQPQHF	TGTGCCAGCAGCTTGGGGAACTCGAATCAGCCCCAGCATTTT
.	TRBV5-4	TRBJ2-2	few	CASSLDRPTGELFF	TGTGCCAGCAGCTTAGACAGGCCCACCGGGGAGCTGTTTTTT
.	TRBV9	TRBJ1-6	.	CASSEDTSSPLHF	TGTGCCAGCAGCGAAGACACGAGTTCACCCCTCCACTTT
.	TRBV7-9	TRBJ2-4	.	CASSLGATVAKNIQYF	TGTGCCAGCAGCTTGGGGGCGACCGTAGCCAAAAACATTCAGTACTTC
.	TRBV5-5	TRBJ2-6	.	CASSLVTGTFGANVLTF	TGTGCCAGCAGCTTGGTAACCGGGACTTTTGGGGCCAACGTCCTGACTTTC
.	TRBV6-2/TRBV6-3	TRBJ2-1	.	CASSSVAAGSYNEQFF	TGTGCCAGCAGTTCAGTAGCGGCCGGATCCTACAATGAGCAGTTCTTC
.	TRBV19	TRBJ1-5	few	CASTDRQNQPQHF	TGTGCCAGTACGGACCGCCAAAATCAGCCCCAGCATTTT
.	TRBV5-4	TRBJ1-1	.	CASSFGAPNTEAFF	TGTGCCAGCAGCTTTGGGGCCCCGAACACTGAAGCTTTCTTT
.	TRBV6-5	TRBJ1-1	.	CASRSLHGDTEAFF	TGTGCCAGCAGGTCTTTACATGGGGACACTGAAGCTTTCTTT
TRBD1	TRBV6-4	TRBJ1-1	.	CASSDGTGGTEAFF	TGTGCCAGCAGTGACGGGACAGGGGGCACTGAAGCTTTCTTT
.	TRBV24-1	TRBJ2-2	.	CATTPGWTGELFF	TGTGCCACCACACCAGGGTGGACCGGGGAGCTGTTTTTT
.	TRBV5-1	TRBJ2-5	.	CASSSGSEGFLQETQYF	TGCGCCAGCAGCTCTGGGAGTGAGGGATTTTTGCAAGAGACCCAGTACTTC
TRBD2	TRBV7-2	TRBJ2-2	.	CASSFPLAGVLGELFF	TGTGCCAGCAGCTTCCCTTTAGCGGGGGTCCTGGGGGAGCTGTTTTTT
TRBD2	TRBV24-1	TRBJ2-2	.	CATSDIAGGSGELFF	TGTGCCACCAGTGACATAGCGGGGGGTTCCGGGGAGCTGTTTTTT
TRBD2	TRBV6-6	TRBJ2-1	.	CASGKGLVYVSGEQFF	TGTGCCAGCGGAAAGGGACTAGTTTATGTGTCAGGTGAGCAGTTCTTC
.	TRBV29-1	TRBJ2-1	.	CSGRGQPNSNEQFF	TGCAGCGGGAGGGGACAGCCAAACTCAAATGAGCAGTTCTTC
.	TRBV7-6	TRBJ2-3	.	CASSGGYTDTQYF	TGTGCCAGCAGTGGGGGTTACACAGATACGCAGTATTTT
.	TRBV7-2	TRBJ1-3	.	CASNGGAVGNTIYF	TGTGCCAGCAATGGAGGGGCAGTCGGAAACACCATATATTTT
.	TRBV13	TRBJ2-7	.	CASSPGIGAEEQYF	TGTGCCAGCAGCCCAGGGATTGGGGCCGAGGAGCAGTACTTC
.	TRBV24-1	TRBJ1-4	.	CAAAGAGDVGNEKLFF	TGTGCCGCCGCCGGGGCAGGTGATGTCGGTAATGAAAAACTGTTTTTT
.	TRBV7-2	TRBJ2-1	.	CASSLARQGYNEQFF	TGTGCCAGCAGCTTAGCGCGGCAGGGGTACAATGAGCAGTTCTTC
.	TRBV5-4	TRBJ2-3	once	CASSLSAGDTQYF	TGTGCCAGCAGCTTGAGCGCGGGGGATACGCAGTATTTT
.	TRBV9	TRBJ2-1	.	CASSAERRDSSYNEQFF	TGTGCCAGCAGCGCAGAACGTAGGGATAGCTCCTACAATGAGCAGTTCTTC
.	TRBV25-1	TRBJ1-1	.	CASSDGLSSEAFF	TGTGCCAGCAGTGATGGACTAAGTAGTGAAGCTTTCTTT
TRBD2	TRBV3-1/TRBV3-2	TRBJ2-3	.	CASSRRGAGTDTQYF	TGTGCCAGCAGCCGGCGGGGGGCCGGCACAGATACGCAGTATTTT
TRBD2	TRBV6-5	TRBJ2-1	few	CASSSLAGGSGEQFF	TGTGCCAGCAGTTCACTAGCGGGGGGTTCTGGTGAGCAGTTCTTC
.	TRBV25-1	TRBJ1-2	.	CASSPPAPAANYGYTF	TGTGCCAGCAGTCCCCCGGCACCGGCGGCTAACTATGGCTACACCTTC
.	TRBV7-9	TRBJ1-1	.	CASSLDPGRRLEAFF	TGTGCCAGCAGCTTAGATCCAGGACGGAGGCTTGAAGCTTTCTTT
.	TRBV6-5	TRBJ1-1	.	CASSYSIQGNTEAFF	TGTGCCAGCAGTTACTCGATCCAGGGGAACACTGAAGCTTTCTTT
TRBD1	TRBV4-3	TRBJ2-6	.	CASSPGEDRGPSGANVLTF	TGCGCCAGCAGCCCCGGGGAGGACAGGGGACCCTCTGGGGCCAACGTCCTGACTTTC
TRBD1	TRBV28	TRBJ1-2	.	CASSLLGGPRGYTF	TGTGCCAGCAGTTTATTAGGGGGCCCACGCGGCTACACCTTC
.	TRBV19	TRBJ1-6	.	CATSITFSYNSPLHF	TGTGCCACCTCGATAACCTTCTCCTATAATTCACCCCTCCACTTT
.	TRBV20-1	TRBJ2-7	.	CSATGPYEQYF	TGCAGTGCCACCGGGCCCTACGAGCAGTACTTC
.	TRBV27	TRBJ2-3	.	CASSLHPGDTQYF	TGTGCCAGCAGCCTCCACCCAGGGGATACGCAGTATTTT
.	TRBV6-5	TRBJ1-5	few	CARGGSNQPQHF	TGTGCCAGAGGGGGGAGCAATCAGCCCCAGCATTTT
.	TRBV15	TRBJ1-5	few	CATREWAQRLNQPQHF	TGTGCCACCAGAGAATGGGCACAAAGACTTAATCAGCCCCAGCATTTT
TRBD1	TRBV5-1	TRBJ2-6	.	CASSLATGASGANVLTF	TGCGCCAGCAGCTTGGCGACAGGGGCCTCTGGGGCCAACGTCCTGACTTTC
TRBD1	TRBV6-5	TRBJ2-1	.	CASTPDRGIYNEQFF	TGTGCCAGCACCCCGGACAGGGGGATATACAATGAGCAGTTCTTC
TRBD1	TRBV11-1	TRBJ2-3	.	CASSSRGKGADTQYF	TGTGCCAGCAGCTCCAGGGGGAAAGGGGCAGATACGCAGTATTTT
.	TRBV6-6	TRBJ2-3	few	CASTPAAAGSTDTQYF	TGTGCCAGCACCCCCGCAGCGGCGGGGAGCACAGATACGCAGTATTTT
.	TRBV5-1	TRBJ1-1	.	CASSSPGYPEAFF	TGCGCCAGCAGCTCCCCAGGGTACCCTGAAGCTTTCTTT
.	TRBV3-1/TRBV3-2	TRBJ1-4	.	CASSLHNRDLFF	TGTGCCAGCAGCCTCCACAACAGGGACCTGTTTTTT
.	TRBV7-8	TRBJ2-1	.	CASSLIGATEQFF	TGTGCCAGCAGCTTAATTGGTGCGACTGAGCAGTTCTTC
TRBD1	TRBV6-1	TRBJ1-6	.	CASSEAGQGNSPLHF	TGTGCCAGCAGTGAAGCGGGACAGGGTAATTCACCCCTCCACTTT
.	TRBV11-2	TRBJ2-1	.	CASSFVSSYYNEQFF	TGTGCCAGCAGCTTTGTGAGTAGTTACTACAATGAGCAGTTCTTC
TRBD1	TRBV28	TRBJ2-4	.	CASSFHGQGSGKTIQYF	TGTGCCAGCAGTTTCCATGGACAGGGAAGTGGCAAAACCATTCAGTACTTC
.	TRBV19	TRBJ1-3	.	CASSSSLTPGNTIYF	TGTGCCAGTAGTTCATCGCTAACCCCTGGAAACACCATATATTTT
.	TRBV20-1	TRBJ1-5	once	CSASSRGRGQPQHF	TGCAGTGCTAGTTCCAGGGGACGAGGCCAGCCCCAGCATTTT
.	TRBV9	TRBJ2-2	.	CASSGGVTGELFF	TGTGCCAGCAGCGGCGGGGTAACCGGGGAGCTGTTTTTT
.	TRBV5-1	TRBJ2-7	.	CASSDRPNSYYEQYF	TGCGCCAGCAGCGATAGGCCCAACTCCTACTACGAGCAGTACTTC
TRBD1	TRBV25-1	TRBJ2-7	.	CASSDHGTDEQYF	TGTGCCAGCAGTGACCACGGGACAGACGAGCAGTACTTC
.	TRBV18	TRBJ1-4	once	CASSPGLDEKLFF	TGTGCCAGCTCACCAGGGTTGGATGAAAAACTGTTTTTT
.	TRBV5-1	TRBJ2-7	.	CASSGGTAPYEQYF	TGCGCCAGCAGCGGGGGGACAGCCCCCTACGAGCAGTACTTC
.	TRBV7-9	TRBJ2-3	.	CASSPKGDTQYF	TGTGCCAGCAGCCCGAAGGGGGATACGCAGTATTTT
.	TRBV6-2/TRBV6-3	TRBJ1-6	.	CASSYTPAGRDSPLHF	TGTGCTAGCAGTTACACCCCGGCGGGGAGGGATTCACCCCTCCACTTT
TRBD2	TRBV11-2	TRBJ2-2	.	CASSLGGVNTGELFF	TGTGCCAGCAGCTTGGGAGGGGTTAACACCGGGGAGCTGTTTTTT
TRBD1	TRBV7-8	TRBJ2-7	once	CASSLVHRGEQYF	TGTGCCAGCAGCTTGGTCCACAGGGGCGAGCAGTACTTC
.	TRBV3-1/TRBV3-2	TRBJ2-3	.	CASSRTIADTQYF	TGTGCCAGCAGCCGGACCATTGCCGATACGCAGTATTTT